These 5 T cell receptor beta chains were all obtained from the same sample, sequenced in a study of regulatory T cells in long-lasting Graves disease. To make TCR beta libraries, researchers used iRepertoire HTBI primers and Arm-PCR of CDR3 regions. One entry per CDR3 protein results from TCRdb running MiXCR on the multiplex PCR reads. Of roughly 510,000 distinct CDR3 sequences listed, 15% to 20% are singletons. Regarding time point: newly diagnosed GD, antithyroid drugs for less than 3 months. The authors made the TCR library using RNA they extracted from PBMCs. The same sample was also used in a study of T cells in Graves' hyperthyroidism and ophthalmopathy.

This specimen consisted of peripheral blood mononuclear cells (PBMCs), obtained at new diagnosis, from a patient treated with antithyroid drugs. Every receptor here comes from a man aged 18 to 29 with Graves disease.

This clonotype was recorded many times. The chain combines TRBV20-1 with TRBJ2-3; D not certain. Germline V gene lookup returns CDR1 DFQATT and CDR2 SNEGSKA (reference sequence). Trimming stripped 1 base from V and 1 base from J, with 9 bases between. This CDR3 region has 14 residues. CDR3 loop: CSARVQSGTDTQYF. The DNA of the CDR3 is TGCAGTGCTAGAGTCCAGTCGGGCACAGATACGCAGTATTTT.

This clonotype appeared a few times. The chain carries TRBV5-1 and TRBJ2-2; D not resolved. This CDR3 contains 16 residues. V lost 0 bases and J lost 6, with 15 bases in between. CDR1 is SGHRS, CDR2 YFSETQ, per germline. The CDR3 DNA is TGCGCCAGCAGCTTGGGCCCCCCTACAGAGGCCGGGGAGCTGTTTTTT. Its translation: CASSLGPPTEAGELFF.

At least ten counts were recorded for this clonotype. The rearrangement uses TRBV28 and TRBJ2-7, with a weak D call TRBD1 (5 bases). Germline CDR1 and CDR2: MDHEN and SYDVKM. V was cut by 3 bases and J by 4 bases, with 13 bases left in between. The length of the CDR3 is 14 residues. CDR3 sequence (DNA): TGTGCCAGCAGTTTTGGGGCCAGGACGTACGAGCAGTACTTC. Amino acid sequence: CASSFGARTYEQYF.

This clonotype was recorded at least ten times. Here the CDR3 DNA reads TGTGCCAGCAGCTCCCGACTAGCGGGACGCGAGCAGTACTTC. As protein: CASSSRLAGREQYF. This chain uses TRBV7-9 with TRBJ2-7; TRBD2 agrees at 11 bases. Germline V lookup: CDR1 SEHNR, CDR2 FQNEAQ (reference sequence). The V segment lost 4 bases and the J segment 6 bases; nucleotides outside the gene matches: 5. The CDR3 totals 14 residues.

J is TRBJ2-1 and V is TRBV7-9, with no clear D. The CDR3 runs to 12 residues. The V and J ends lost 4 bases and 9 bases respectively, with 10 bases between them. Germline CDR1 is SEHNR and CDR2 is FQNEAQ (reference sequence). This CDR3 is CASSSRRSEQFF. As DNA, the CDR3 is TGTGCCAGCAGCTCCCGGAGAAGTGAGCAGTTCTTC.